Below, 12 T cell receptor beta chains from the same sample are listed, as sequenced in a study of T cell repertoires in cytomegalovirus infection. A single record per CDR3 protein comes from TCRdb applying MiXCR to the reads. The sample contains around 490,000 distinct CDR3 sequences, about 26% of which appear only once. Sequencing input: PBMCs. The receptor source for this set is a human donor in good health (CMV status not recorded). Some clones in this sample may be carry-over from other donors' samples.

The chain joins TRBV7-2 to TRBJ2-1, with TRBD1 as a possible D gene (6 bases). This CDR3 comprises 14 residues. V was shortened by 1 base and J by 7 bases, with 11 bases between the two germline ends. The germline CDR1 and CDR2 sequences are SGHTA and FQGNSA. Written as DNA, the CDR3 is TGTGCCAGCAGCTTAGTAACAGGGCGGAATGAGCAGTTCTTC. This encodes CASSLVTGRNEQFF. The full variable domain, with the rest looked up from reference TRBV7-2 and TRBJ2-1, is GAGVSQSPSNKVTEKGKDVELRCDPISGHTALYWYRQSLGQGLEFLIYFQGNSAPDKSGLPSDRFSAERTGGSVSTLTIQRTQQEDSAVYLCASSLVTGRNEQFFGPGTRLTVL.

There are a few counts of this clonotype. J is TRBJ2-4 and V is TRBV4-1, with D tentatively TRBD1 (6 bases). Trimming took off 1 base at V and 7 bases at J, with 17 bases between the two ends. This CDR3 is built from 16 residues. Per germline, CDR1 MGHRA and CDR2 YSYEKL. CDR3 amino acids: CASSQAPAPQGNIQYF. The CDR3 nucleotides read TGCGCCAGCAGCCAAGCCCCGGCCCCCCAGGGGAACATTCAGTACTTC.

This clonotype was detected many times. This chain joins TRBV7-2 and TRBJ2-2; D remains unclear. The V and J ends lost 2 bases and 0 bases respectively, with 7 bases between them. The CDR3 is 15 residues long. Germline CDR1 and CDR2: SGHTA and FQGNSA. CDR3 sequence: CASSLSRPNTGELFF. The CDR3 coding sequence is TGTGCCAGCAGCTTAAGCCGCCCGAACACCGGGGAGCTGTTTTTT.

In its sample, this clonotype was seen many times. The V call is TRBV7-6, the J call TRBJ2-7, with D uncertain. The ends were cut back, 0 bases at V and 4 bases at J, with 10 bases in the middle. This CDR3 is built from 14 residues. Germline loops: CDR1 SGHVS, CDR2 FNYEAQ. The CDR3 spells CASSLAGSVYEQYF. The DNA for the CDR3 is TGTGCCAGCAGCTTAGCGGGCTCGGTTTACGAGCAGTACTTC.

The genes are TRBV19 and TRBJ1-5; 7 bases fit TRBD1. V shed 5 bases and J 9 bases; nucleotides not matched to a gene: 13. The germline V gene has CDR1 LNHDA and CDR2 SQIVND (reference sequence). The CDR3 has 15 amino acids. DNA of the CDR3: TGTGCCAGTAGTTGGGGGGGACAGCGGTTAGGGCCCCAGCATTTT. Protein: CASSWGGQRLGPQHF. Together with reference TRBV19 and TRBJ1-5, the CDR3 gives the full variable domain: DGGITQSPKYLFRKEGQNVTLSCEQNLNHDAMYWYRQDPGQGLRLIYYSQIVNDFQKGDIAEGYSVSREKKESFPLTVTSAQKNPTAFYLCASSWGGQRLGPQHFGDGTRLSIL.

The V and J genes are TRBV7-2 and TRBJ1-2, with 7 bases fitting TRBD1. V lost 4 bases, J lost 4 bases, and 6 bases stayed unmatched. This CDR3 contains 14 residues. CDR1 is SGHTA, CDR2 FQGNSA, per germline. CDR3 nucleotides: TGTGCCAGCAGCTCAAACAGGGGAATCTATGGCTACACCTTC. It yields the protein CASSSNRGIYGYTF. The complete variable domain, with remaining parts taken from reference TRBV7-2 and TRBJ1-2, reads GAGVSQSPSNKVTEKGKDVELRCDPISGHTALYWYRQSLGQGLEFLIYFQGNSAPDKSGLPSDRFSAERTGGSVSTLTIQRTQQEDSAVYLCASSSNRGIYGYTFGSGTRLTVV.

The chain couples TRBV30 to TRBJ2-1; D not resolved. From germline, CDR1 is GTSNPN and CDR2 SVGIG (reference sequence). Trimming removed 5 bases from V and 0 bases from J, with 11 bases in between. The CDR3 spans 14 residues. CDR3 DNA sequence: TGTGCCTGGGCGGCGCTGAGCTCCTACAATGAGCAGTTCTTC. Its protein product is CAWAALSSYNEQFF.

This clonotype has only a few counts. The V and J genes are TRBV12-3 or TRBV12-4 and TRBJ2-5, with a tentative D call TRBD2 (5 bases). The CDR3 covers 12 residues. Trimming stripped 8 bases from V and 2 bases from J, with 9 bases between. Here the CDR3 reads CASAGLQETQYF. CDR3 DNA: TGTGCCAGCGCAGGACTTCAAGAGACCCAGTACTTC.

This rearrangement joins TRBV7-3 to TRBJ2-3; 15 bases match TRBD2. The trim removed 8 bases at V and 4 bases at J, leaving 7 bases unmatched. In germline, CDR1 is SGHTA, CDR2 FQGTGA. CDR3 length: 16 amino acids. The CDR3 here is CASGQGLAGGSDTQYF. The DNA of the CDR3 is TGTGCCAGCGGCCAAGGACTAGCGGGAGGGTCAGATACGCAGTATTTT.

The chain links TRBV20-1 to TRBJ2-1; TRBD2 matches at 7 bases. The CDR3 has 11 residues. The V and J ends lost 6 bases and 13 bases, in that order; junction bases with no gene match: 9. CDR1 and CDR2 from the germline V gene are DFQATT and SNEGSKA (reference sequence). The CDR3 DNA reads as TGCAGTGCCGGGGACTACCCCAACCAGTTCTTC. Amino acids: CSAGDYPNQFF.

This clonotype has a handful of counts. The chain employs TRBV19 and TRBJ1-2; D is ambiguous. Deletions cut 3 bases from V and 1 base from J, with 9 bases between. Germline assignment: CDR1 LNHDA and CDR2 SQIVND (reference sequence). The CDR3 totals 14 residues. The CDR3 sequence is CASSMDRLNYGYTF. For the CDR3, the DNA is TGTGCCAGTAGTATGGACCGCCTTAACTATGGCTACACCTTC.

This clonotype was seen ten or more times. V and J are TRBV11-2 and TRBJ2-1; no reliable D call. V was pared by 5 bases and J by 5 bases, with 10 bases between. Germline V gives CDR1 SGHAT, CDR2 FQNNGV. CDR3 size: 13 residues. CDR3 sequence (DNA): TGTGCCAGCAGCCCATTATATAACAATGAGCAGTTCTTC. Its translation is CASSPLYNNEQFF.